The 19 T cell receptor beta chains below come from one sample, sequenced in a study of blood T cells in healthy people across ages. For the second PCR, which ran for about 7 to 11 cycles, a sample-barcoded 5' primer and a J-beta primer mix were used. One entry per CDR3 protein results from TCRdb running MiXCR on the 5' RACE reads. The sample shows approximately 830,000 distinct CDR3 sequences, approximately 59% of them seen only once. Source material: blood. These receptors were taken from a man aged 30-40 years in good health.

V gene TRBV7-9 combines with J gene TRBJ2-4; D ambiguous. The J call may be mistaken, given a closer DNA end match to TRBJ2-7. The CDR3 has 13 amino acids. CDR1 SEHNR and CDR2 FQNEAQ come from the germline V gene (reference sequence). The CDR3 region is CASSLIQSYEQYF. CDR3 DNA sequence: TGTGCCAGCAGCTTAATACAGTCCTACGAGCAGTACTTC.

In its sample, this clonotype was seen a few times. The CDR3 nucleotides are TGTGCCAGGAGGGGCTGGGATAGGACGCAGTATTTT. Translation: CARRGWDRTQYF. The genes are TRBV6-2 or TRBV6-3 and TRBJ2-3; tentatively, D is TRBD1 or TRBD2 (5 bases each). This CDR3 spans 12 amino acids. V lost 9 bases and J lost 9, with 16 bases in between. Germline V lookup: CDR1 MNHEY, CDR2 SVGEGT.

This clonotype was picked up a small number of times. The genes are TRBV7-3 and TRBJ1-6, with 10 bases lining up with TRBD1. Germline CDR1 is SGHTA and CDR2 is FQGTGA. The CDR3 consists of 15 residues. V gave up 0 bases and J gave up 11 bases; unmatched junction bases: 4. CDR3 sequence reads: CASSLTDRGKTPLHF. The CDR3 nucleotides are TGTGCCAGCAGCTTAACGGACAGGGGGAAGACACCCCTCCACTTT.

Turning to this clonotype: An end of the junction does not agree with germline; a read error may underlie this. The chain links TRBV7-2 to TRBJ1-1, with D possibly being TRBD1 (5 bases). The CDR3 is made up of 14 amino acids. Germline CDR1 is SGHTA and CDR2 is FQGNSA. The CDR3: CASSLASRGSEAFF. Here the CDR3 DNA reads TGTGCCAGCAGTTTAGCATCGCGGGGGTCGGAAGCTTTCTTT.

This clonotype was detected a few times. The chain uses TRBV5-1 and TRBJ2-3; 7 bases are a match to TRBD2. The CDR3 consists of 17 residues. Germline CDR1 and CDR2: SGHRS and YFSETQ. V dropped 0 bases and J dropped 7; count of bases not matched to a gene: 14. CDR3 sequence: CASSLVLARGTTYTQYF. The CDR3 DNA reads as TGCGCCAGCAGCTTGGTTTTAGCCCGCGGGACTACCTATACGCAGTATTTT.

The chain recombines TRBV28 with TRBJ1-5; D may be TRBD1 (5 bases). The CDR3 spans 14 residues. V was trimmed by 8 bases and J by 11 bases, leaving 22 bases between them. Germline CDR1 and CDR2: MDHEN and SYDVKM. CDR3 in amino acids: CASGPKTVRQTQHF. In DNA, the CDR3 is TGTGCCAGCGGCCCGAAGACAGTTAGGCAGACCCAGCATTTT.

This chain joins TRBV6-6 and TRBJ2-5; 8 nucleotides line up with TRBD2. Per the germline V gene, CDR1 is MNHNY and CDR2 is SVGAGI (reference sequence). V was clipped by 6 bases and J by 0 bases; unmatched bases: 6. The CDR3 runs to 15 residues. Here the CDR3 DNA reads TGTGCCAGCAGCGCCCCCGGGGGGGACCAAGAGACCCAGTACTTC. Residues: CASSAPGGDQETQYF.

This clonotype was detected a few times. This chain uses TRBV12-3 or TRBV12-4 with TRBJ2-1; D gene unclear. The CDR3 sequence is 13 residues long. The V end lost 6 bases, the J end lost 7 bases, and 13 bases lay between the germline ends. CDR3 bases: TGTGCCAGCAGGGGTCCAGACTGGAATGAGCAGTTCTTC. Its translation is CASRGPDWNEQFF.

The V call is TRBV12-3 or TRBV12-4, the J call TRBJ1-5; TRBD1 aligns across 7 bases. The CDR3 has 14 residues. The V gene end was trimmed by 8 bases and the J gene end by 7 bases; junction bases not matched to a gene: 11. Here the CDR3 DNA reads TGTGCCAGCTCTTACAGGGGTTCGGGACAGCCCCAGCATTTT. It translates to CASSYRGSGQPQHF.

The chain employs TRBV4-3 and TRBJ2-2; TRBD2 matches 10 bases. Per the germline V gene, CDR1 is LGHNA and CDR2 is YSLEER. V was clipped by 0 bases and J by 6 bases; unmatched bases: 7. The CDR3 extends over 17 amino acids. CDR3 DNA: TGCGCCAGCAGCCAAGATTGGCGAGCGGGGGGGTCCGGGGAGCTGTTTTTT. Translation: CASSQDWRAGGSGELFF.

This clonotype was counted a few times. V is TRBV7-3 and J is TRBJ2-3; D unclear. Trimming left V 3 bases short and J 0 bases short, with 10 bases between. Germline values: CDR1 SGHTA, CDR2 FQGTGA. The CDR3 has 15 residues. CDR3 nucleotides: TGTGCCAGCAGCTTTACAACCTCTAGCACAGATACGCAGTATTTT. Its protein product is CASSFTTSSTDTQYF.

This rearrangement joins TRBV7-9 to TRBJ2-1; D gene uncertain. Trimming pared 0 bases from V and 10 bases from J, leaving 10 bases between. The CDR3 has 13 residues. Germline assignment: CDR1 SEHNR and CDR2 FQNEAQ (reference sequence). The CDR3 sequence: CASSLALTEEQFF. The CDR3 nucleotides are TGTGCCAGCAGCTTAGCGTTGACGGAGGAGCAGTTCTTC.

The chain couples TRBV20-1 to TRBJ2-5, with D hard to call. Gene TRBJ2-7 matches the end of the DNA better, so the J call may be wrong. The CDR3 is 17 residues long. Germline V gives CDR1 DFQATT, CDR2 SNEGSKA (reference sequence). CDR3 residues: CSAPRLGRGSYSYEQYF. CDR3 nucleotide sequence: TGCAGTGCCCCCAGGCTGGGCCGCGGATCCTATTCCTACGAGCAGTACTTC.

This rearrangement joins TRBV24-1 to TRBJ1-2; D remains unclear. Germline V gives CDR1 KGHDR, CDR2 SFDVKD. Deletions cut 1 base from V and 8 bases from J, with 10 bases between. The CDR3 totals 13 residues. The CDR3 protein is CATSDLWGSGYTF. In nucleotides, the CDR3 is TGTGCCACCAGTGATTTATGGGGTTCCGGCTACACCTTC.

V gene TRBV12-3 or TRBV12-4 combines with J gene TRBJ2-3, with D possibly TRBD1 on 6 matching bases. The CDR3 has 16 residues. V dropped 7 bases and J dropped 1 base, with 18 bases sitting between them. CDR3 nucleotide sequence: TGTGCCAGCACCCCTGGGGGCTCCCATCGCACAGATACGCAGTATTTT. This codes for CASTPGGSHRTDTQYF.

The J gene is TRBJ2-3, the V gene TRBV20-1; D is perhaps TRBD2 (5 bases). With 0 bases removed from V and 4 bases from J, the gap between germline ends came to 11 bases. Germline V gives CDR1 DFQATT, CDR2 SNEGSKA (reference sequence). The CDR3 length is 14 residues. The CDR3 DNA is TGCAGTGCTAGAGATCGAGGGTGGGCAGATACGCAGTATTTT. Its protein is CSARDRGWADTQYF.

The J gene is TRBJ2-5, the V gene TRBV5-5, with 7 bases matching TRBD2. In germline, CDR1 is SGHKS, CDR2 YYEKEE (reference sequence). V lost 0 bases, J lost 0 bases, and 8 bases stayed unmatched. The CDR3 is made up of 17 amino acids. The CDR3 nucleotides are TGTGCCAGCAGCTTGGATACAGGACTAGGCTACCAAGAGACCCAGTACTTC. This encodes CASSLDTGLGYQETQYF.

This clonotype was observed many times. The chain couples TRBV7-2 to TRBJ2-1; D is perhaps TRBD1 (6 bases). The CDR3 contains 12 residues. The V and J ends lost 4 bases and 7 bases respectively, with 8 bases between them. In germline, CDR1 is SGHTA, CDR2 FQGNSA. The CDR3 is CASSSRGNEQFF. The CDR3 DNA reads as TGTGCCAGCAGCTCCAGGGGAAATGAGCAGTTCTTC.

The gene calls are TRBV11-3 and TRBJ2-2, with TRBD2 as a possible D gene (7 bases). With 3 bases removed from V and 4 bases from J, the gap between germline ends came to 18 bases. The CDR3 sequence is 17 residues long. The germline V gene encodes CDR1 SGHNT and CDR2 YENEEA. The CDR3 here is CASSFFGGAQTTGELFF. In DNA, the CDR3 is TGTGCCAGCAGCTTTTTTGGGGGGGCACAGACCACCGGGGAGCTGTTTTTT.